The T cell receptor beta chain under discussion was sequenced for a study of cytomegalovirus exposure and HLA in healthy donors. Study observations and caveats: A later analysis associated about 18,000 TCR beta sequences with HLA alleles at a 0.05 false discovery rate. Roughly 170 TCR beta chains were listed as cytomegalovirus-associated. Available immune exposure information was restricted to CMV serostatus only. Rarity held for most TCR sequences, but there were some public TCRs that occurred in many donors.

To note about this clone: Its specificity is not known.

13 Jbeta primers and 60 Vbeta primers were used for the PCR. This table comes from immunoSEQ multiplex PCR, and its TCRdb copy is limited to in-frame clones, with some not included. The sample comprises some 130,000 clones, more than 70% of which are singletons, and 0.85% to 1.3% rests with the top ten. V shed 0 bases, J shed 0 bases, and the junction held 16 bases outside the gene matches. CDR1 MGHRA and CDR2 YSYEKL come from the germline V gene. The CDR3 length is 20 residues. The chain recombines TRBV4-1 with TRBJ1-2; 7 bases are a match to TRBD1. Sequencing was done on a sample of PBMCs. This receptor was obtained from a human donor in good health. The CDR3 bases are TGCGCCAGCAGCCAAGATCGGGACAGCCGGCAGGCGAGGTCTAACTATGGCTACACCTTC. Translating it yields CASSQDRDSRQARSNYGYTF.